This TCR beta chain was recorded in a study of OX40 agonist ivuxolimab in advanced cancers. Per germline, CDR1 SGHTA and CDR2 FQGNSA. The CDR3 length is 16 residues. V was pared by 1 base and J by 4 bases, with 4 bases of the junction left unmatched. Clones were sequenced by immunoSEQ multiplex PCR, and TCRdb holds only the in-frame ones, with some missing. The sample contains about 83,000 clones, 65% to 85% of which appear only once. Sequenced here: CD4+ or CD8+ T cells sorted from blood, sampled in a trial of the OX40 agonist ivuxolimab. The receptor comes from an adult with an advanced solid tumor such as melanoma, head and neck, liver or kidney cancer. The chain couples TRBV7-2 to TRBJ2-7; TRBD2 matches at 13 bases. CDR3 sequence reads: CASSLGTSGRGYEQYF. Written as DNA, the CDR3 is TGTGCCAGCAGCTTAGGGACTAGCGGGAGAGGATACGAGCAGTACTTC.